These 26 T cell receptor beta chains were sequenced from one sample in a study of human CD8 memory T cell subsets. Sequencing libraries of TCR beta were made by UMI-labeled 5' RACE. With the 5' RACE reads reprocessed, TCRdb shows one record per CDR3 protein and no DNA. Seen in this sample are around 4,400 distinct CDR3 sequences; the ten most common clones hold more than 20%. The specimen was CD8+ effector memory T cells (TEM) sorted from PBMCs. Indicated subset: effector memory CD8 T cells, CCR7- CD45RO+ CD95+. These receptors all come from a human donor in good health.

V gene TRBV6-5 combines with J gene TRBJ2-7; the D call of TRBD2 rests on TCRdb alone, since no DNA is present to check it. The CDR3 contains 15 residues. Germline V gives CDR1 MNHEY, CDR2 SVGAGI. Here the CDR3 reads CASSYAASGRVEQYF.

Measured by frequency, this clonotype is medium-sized (0.01 to 0.1%). The chain couples TRBV21-1 to TRBJ1-1. TRBV21-1 is recorded as a pseudogene. This CDR3 is built from 13 residues. CDR3 amino acids: CASSKESNTEAFF.

Considering frequency, this clonotype is medium-sized. The chain uses TRBV5-1 and TRBJ1-2; TCRdb's D gene call, TRBD1, goes unchecked for lack of DNA. CDR3 length equals 14 residues. Germline loops: CDR1 SGHRS, CDR2 YFSETQ. CDR3 loop: CASSFTDSHYGYTF.

Measured by frequency, this clonotype is medium-sized. The genes are TRBV4-3 and TRBJ2-1; TCRdb lists TRBD2, though no DNA is available to test this call. The CDR3 is made up of 17 amino acids. Germline assignment: CDR1 LGHNA and CDR2 YSLEER. This CDR3 is CASSQVVRGGLYNEQFF.

This chain joins TRBV20-1 and TRBJ2-1; TCRdb reports TRBD1, a call that lacks DNA to check it against. The length of the CDR3 is 17 residues. Germline loops: CDR1 DFQATT, CDR2 SNEGSKA (reference sequence). The CDR3 here is CSARDRDRGNSYNEQFF.

V is TRBV7-7 and J is TRBJ2-2; TCRdb's assignment of TRBD2 cannot be checked, as there is no DNA. This CDR3 region has 15 residues. Germline CDR1 SSHAT, CDR2 FNYEAQ (reference sequence). CDR3 region: CASSPGPPAGGELFF.

The chain employs TRBV10-3 and TRBJ1-1; with no DNA, the TCRdb D assignment of TRBD1 cannot be verified. Germline loops: CDR1 ENHRY, CDR2 SYGVKD. The CDR3 totals 18 residues. CDR3 sequence reads: CAISEVIGANLLNTEAFF.

This sequence joins TRBV27 and TRBJ2-3; there is no DNA to check the TCRdb D call of TRBD2. Germline V lookup: CDR1 MNHEY, CDR2 SMNVEV (reference sequence). There are 19 residues in the CDR3. CDR3 residues: CASSLIPLGLAGGTDTQYF.

The chain combines TRBV7-8 with TRBJ2-5. Germline CDR1 SGHVS, CDR2 FQNEAQ. This CDR3 is built from 12 residues. The CDR3 spells CASRPEEETQYF.

The chain carries TRBV27 and TRBJ2-4; TCRdb calls TRBD1, which cannot be checked without DNA. Per germline, CDR1 MNHEY and CDR2 SMNVEV (reference sequence). The CDR3 loop spans 15 amino acids. CDR3 in amino acids: CASSLGAGVQNIQYF.

The chain links TRBV20-1 to TRBJ2-7; TCRdb's D call, TRBD2, is unchecked because there is no DNA. Per germline, CDR1 DFQATT and CDR2 SNEGSKA (reference sequence). The CDR3 loop spans 13 amino acids. The CDR3: CSAILVGVNEQYF.

This rearrangement joins TRBV20-1 to TRBJ2-7; TCRdb lists TRBD2, though no DNA is available to test this call. Per the germline V gene, CDR1 is DFQATT and CDR2 is SNEGSKA (reference sequence). The CDR3 extends over 15 amino acids. Here the CDR3 reads CSARGLAGDSYEQYF.

According to its frequency, this clonotype is medium-sized. The V call is TRBV28, the J call TRBJ2-1; the D gene TCRdb calls, TRBD1, cannot be checked with no DNA. The germline V gene has CDR1 MDHEN and CDR2 SYDVKM. This CDR3 has 14 residues. The CDR3 region is CASSFATDYNEQFF.

This clonotype is identified as medium-sized from frequency. This chain connects TRBV7-9 to TRBJ2-7. Germline V CDR1 and CDR2: SEHNR, FQNEAQ (reference sequence). This CDR3 is built from 13 residues. CDR3 sequence reads: CASSLASSYEQYF. Variable domain in full (rest from reference TRBV7-9 and TRBJ2-7): DTGVSQNPRHKITKRGQNVTFRCDPISEHNRLYWYRQTLGQGPEFLTYFQNEAQLEKSRLLSDRFSAERPKGSFSTLEIQRTEQGDSAMYLCASSLASSYEQYFGPGTRLTVT.

This sequence joins TRBV4-2 and TRBJ1-4. CDR3 size: 15 residues. Germline loops: CDR1 LGHNA, CDR2 YNFKEQ. The chain's CDR3 is CASSQDGQANEKLFF.

The V gene is TRBV30, the J gene TRBJ2-1; lacking DNA, the TRBD2 call made by TCRdb goes unchecked. Germline V lookup: CDR1 GTSNPN, CDR2 SVGIG (reference sequence). The CDR3 covers 15 residues. The CDR3 sequence is CAWSAGTSAYNEQFF. The whole variable domain, filled in from reference TRBV30 and TRBJ2-1, reads SQTIHQWPATLVQPVGSPLSLECTVEGTSNPNLYWYRQAAGRGLQLLFYSVGIGQISSEVPQNLSASRPQDRQFILSSKKLLLSDSGFYLCAWSAGTSAYNEQFFGPGTRLTVL.

V is TRBV20-1 and J is TRBJ2-1; with no DNA, the TCRdb D assignment of TRBD1 cannot be verified. Germline V CDR1 and CDR2: DFQATT, SNEGSKA (reference sequence). This CDR3 region has 14 residues. The CDR3 loop reads CSARDGQGYNEQFF.

By frequency, this clonotype registers medium-sized. The rearrangement links TRBV30 to TRBJ1-1; TCRdb returns TRBD1, unconfirmable since there is no DNA. The V gene's germline CDR1 is GTSNPN and CDR2 SVGIG (reference sequence). The CDR3 sequence is 16 residues long. CDR3 loop: CAWTGPEVTGSTEAFF.

V is TRBV6-4 and J is TRBJ2-3; the TRBD2 assignment by TCRdb is unverifiable without DNA. Germline CDR1 reads MRHNA; CDR2 reads SNTAGT. This CDR3 spans 15 amino acids. The chain's CDR3 is CASARTSGSSDTQYF.

This clonotype is labeled medium-sized (0.01 to 0.1%) based on frequency. CDR3 protein: CASSHRDSAEGYTF. This sequence joins TRBV6-2 or TRBV6-3 and TRBJ1-2. Germline-derived CDR1 and CDR2 are MNHEY and SVGEGT. CDR3 length equals 14 residues.

Judged by frequency, this clonotype is medium-sized (0.01 to 0.1%). The chain links TRBV20-1 to TRBJ1-1; TCRdb reports TRBD1, a call that lacks DNA to check it against. CDR3 length: 12 amino acids. The germline V gene has CDR1 DFQATT and CDR2 SNEGSKA (reference sequence). CDR3 loop: CSARQGATEAFF.

The rearrangement joins TRBV7-8 to TRBJ2-1. Germline V gene lookup returns CDR1 SGHVS and CDR2 FQNEAQ. The CDR3 has 15 residues. The CDR3 sequence: CASSLVWDYYNEQFF. Based on the CDR3 plus reference TRBV7-8 and TRBJ2-1, the full variable domain is GAGVSQSPRYKVAKRGQDVALRCDPISGHVSLFWYQQALGQGPEFLTYFQNEAQLDKSGLPSDRFFAERPEGSVSTLKIQRTQQEDSAVYLCASSLVWDYYNEQFFGPGTRLTVL.

This clonotype registers medium-sized by frequency. The rearrangement links TRBV9 to TRBJ1-4; TCRdb outputs TRBD1, but without DNA this stays unchecked. Germline CDR1 reads SGDLS; CDR2 reads YYNGEE. The CDR3 covers 14 residues. The CDR3: CASTKGGSNEKLFF.

This chain connects TRBV4-3 to TRBJ2-1; TCRdb gives TRBD1 as the D gene, but with no DNA this cannot be confirmed. CDR3 length: 16 amino acids. The germline V gene encodes CDR1 LGHNA and CDR2 YSLEER. The CDR3 sequence: CASSQETGQPYNEQFF.

CDR3 protein: CATSDLAGDAYNEQFF. This sequence joins TRBV24-1 and TRBJ2-1. CDR3 length: 16 residues. Germline V gives CDR1 KGHDR, CDR2 SFDVKD.

The chain links TRBV4-1 to TRBJ1-6. The CDR3 is 13 residues long. Germline V gene lookup returns CDR1 MGHRA and CDR2 YSYEKL. CDR3 amino acids: CASSQGVNSPLHF.